This T cell receptor (beta chain) was retrieved from a study of early T cells in non-severe SARS-CoV-2 infection. Study results and limitations: Missing private and CD4 specificities, VDJdb matching favored anti-spike CD8 responses.

J gave up 5 bases and V 3 bases, and 5 bases lay outside the gene matches. CDR3 length: 14 residues. In germline, CDR1 is ENHRY, CDR2 SYGVKD. There are many counts of this clonotype. Its cognate antigen is unknown. MiXCR was run by TCRdb on the 5' RACE reads, yielding one entry per CDR3 protein. The table has 90,000 to 120,000 distinct CDR3 sequences, approximately 12% seen once. The TCR was taken from an adult who was a healthcare worker with PCR-confirmed SARS-CoV-2 infection or an uninfected control (not recorded which). Sequencing used whole blood. The rearrangement uses TRBV10-3 and TRBJ2-7; TRBD1 aligns across 9 bases. CDR3 in DNA: TGTGCCATCAGTGAAAGGACAGGGGTACACGAGCAGTACTTC. Protein: CAISERTGVHEQYF.